This T cell receptor (beta chain) is from a study of monozygotic twins with inflammatory bowel disease. The TCR libraries each used total RNA (approximately 4,000 ng per library). Each CDR3 protein gets one entry in TCRdb, which reprocessed the 5' RACE reads and gives no DNA. This sample's clone table lists some 400,000 distinct CDR3 sequences. Remarks on this clonotype: Its antigen is as yet unknown.

Broader study findings: For IBD, no single strong associated signal or clonotype was supported.

Sequenced: blood. This receptor was identified in a human donor with ulcerative colitis or Crohn's disease, or a healthy co-twin of an affected twin (not recorded which).

CDR3 protein: CASSPGRVSYNEQFF. The rearrangement uses TRBV7-3 and TRBJ2-1; TCRdb's D gene call, TRBD1, goes unchecked for lack of DNA. The CDR3 loop spans 15 amino acids. Germline V gene sequence: CDR1 SGHTA, CDR2 FQGTGA.